This entry lists 17 T cell receptor beta chains sequenced from one sample in a study of Graves' ophthalmopathy and Graves' hyperthyroidism. Amplification of the TCR beta CDR3 regions used RNA transcripts (as template). The workflow started with a first-round RT-PCR run with HTBI primers and then moved on to a second-round multiplex PCR. MiXCR was run by TCRdb on the multiplex PCR reads, yielding one entry per CDR3 protein. The sample yields about 210,000 distinct CDR3 sequences, under 30% seen once. The sequenced sample consisted of peripheral blood. The source is a man in his forties or fifties with Graves' ophthalmopathy.

This clonotype has a count of ten or more. The chain couples TRBV5-1 to TRBJ2-2; 12 bases match TRBD2. J lost 7 bases, V lost 0 bases, and 7 bases had no gene match. The CDR3 is 17 residues long. CDR1 and CDR2 (germline): SGHRS, YFSETQ. CDR3 DNA: TGCGCCAGCAGCTTGGAACTAGCGGGAGGAGTCGGCGGGGAGCTGTTTTTT. Translating it yields CASSLELAGGVGGELFF.

The table lists this clonotype with many counts. The chain employs TRBV6-2 or TRBV6-3 and TRBJ1-1, with D hard to call. Per germline, CDR1 MNHEY and CDR2 SVGEGT. Trimming removed 6 bases at V and 4 bases at J, with 18 bases between. The CDR3 runs 15 residues. CDR3 residues: CASRKDVSSGTEAFF. For the CDR3, the DNA is TGTGCCAGCAGAAAGGACGTCTCTTCTGGCACTGAAGCTTTCTTT.

This clonotype was recorded many times. V is TRBV12-3 or TRBV12-4 and J is TRBJ1-1; D is uncertain. V shed 1 base and J shed 3 bases, with 12 bases lying between them. This CDR3 comprises 15 residues. Written as DNA, the CDR3 is TGTGCCAGCAGTTTAGGGGGTACGGGGTACACTGAAGCTTTCTTT. Protein product: CASSLGGTGYTEAFF.

A few counts support this clonotype. The chain links TRBV6-2 or TRBV6-3 to TRBJ2-5; D gene uncertain. The V gene's germline CDR1 is MNHEY and CDR2 SVGEGT. This CDR3 contains 12 residues. Trimming shortened V by 9 bases and J by 5 bases, and 13 bases separated the two germline ends. The CDR3 nucleotides are TGTGCCAGTTCCGAGTGGCGGGAGACCCAGTACTTC. Encoded protein: CASSEWRETQYF.

The V gene is TRBV5-1, the J gene TRBJ2-1; 11 bases are a match to TRBD2. The germline V gene encodes CDR1 SGHRS and CDR2 YFSETQ. CDR3 size: 17 residues. V was clipped by 2 bases and J by 2 bases; unmatched bases: 6. The CDR3 sequence: CASSFGTSGVTYNEQFF. The CDR3 nucleotides are TGCGCCAGCAGCTTCGGGACTAGCGGAGTCACCTACAATGAGCAGTTCTTC.

This clonotype came up many times. J is TRBJ1-6 and V is TRBV6-2 or TRBV6-3; unclear D gene. The length of the CDR3 is 12 residues. The germline V and J ends were trimmed by 3 bases and 10 bases, with 7 bases remaining between them. From germline, CDR1 is MNHEY and CDR2 SVGEGT. CDR3 coding DNA: TGTGCCAGCAGTTATCTGTCCTCACCCCTCCACTTT. It translates to CASSYLSSPLHF.

This clonotype was picked up many times. The rearrangement links TRBV12-3 or TRBV12-4 to TRBJ2-7; no reliable D call. V lost 0 bases to trimming and J lost 4 bases, with 10 bases between them. The CDR3 is 14 residues long. The CDR3 protein is CASSLAPSWYEQYF. The CDR3 coding sequence is TGTGCCAGCAGTTTAGCGCCTAGTTGGTACGAGCAGTACTTC.

CDR3 residues: CASTDSGQGQPQHF. The CDR3 DNA follows: TGTGCCAGCACCGATTCTGGACAAGGGCAGCCCCAGCATTTT. V and J are TRBV6-1 and TRBJ1-5, with D possibly matching TRBD1 (5 bases). Trimming took 7 bases from V and 7 from J, leaving 17 bases between them. Germline loops: CDR1 MNHNS, CDR2 SASEGT. The length of the CDR3 is 14 residues.

At least ten counts were recorded for this clonotype. V gene TRBV6-1 combines with J gene TRBJ2-5; D is unclear. The V gene lost 8 bases and the J gene lost 5 bases, with 9 bases spanning the gap. The CDR3 loop spans 11 amino acids. Germline V gene data show CDR1 as MNHNS and CDR2 as SASEGT. The CDR3 DNA sequence: TGTGCCAGCGATGGGATGGAGACCCAGTACTTC. As protein: CASDGMETQYF.

This clonotype was found a few times. J is TRBJ2-2 and V is TRBV18, with TRBD2 identical over 7 bases. The CDR3 runs to 17 residues. J gave up 1 base and V 3 bases, and 8 bases lay outside the gene matches. Germline V gene data show CDR1 as KGHSH and CDR2 as LQKENI. CDR3 sequence reads: CASSPGRLAENTGELFF. CDR3 sequence (DNA): TGTGCCAGCTCACCGGGACGTCTAGCGGAGAACACCGGGGAGCTGTTTTTT.

This clonotype was picked up many times. V usage is TRBV12-3 or TRBV12-4 and J usage is TRBJ2-5; TRBD2 matches at 12 bases. The CDR3 runs to 17 residues. V lost 4 bases and J lost 5; bases outside the gene matches: 11. CDR3 amino acids: CASSSGTSGPRRETQYF. The DNA for the CDR3 is TGTGCCAGCAGTTCCGGGACTAGCGGGCCTCGAAGGGAGACCCAGTACTTC.

V usage is TRBV28 and J usage is TRBJ1-1; D may be TRBD1 (5 bases). V was shortened by 8 bases and J by 7 bases, with 17 bases between the two germline ends. Per the germline V gene, CDR1 is MDHEN and CDR2 is SYDVKM. This CDR3 comprises 13 residues. CDR3 sequence reads: CASLDRGHFEAFF. Written as DNA, the CDR3 is TGTGCCAGCCTAGATCGGGGCCACTTTGAAGCTTTCTTT. The whole variable domain, remainder taken from reference TRBV28 and TRBJ1-1, is DVKVTQSSRYLVKRTGEKVFLECVQDMDHENMFWYRQDPGLGLRLIYFSYDVKMKEKGDIPEGYSVSREKKERFSLILESASTNQTSMYLCASLDRGHFEAFFGQGTRLTVV.

The chain recombines TRBV30 with TRBJ1-1; no firm D call. Germline values: CDR1 GTSNPN, CDR2 SVGIG (reference sequence). V was shortened by 3 bases and J by 0 bases, with 8 bases between the two germline ends. The CDR3 spans 13 residues. CDR3 sequence: CAWSPQLNTEAFF. The CDR3 DNA reads TGTGCCTGGAGCCCTCAGCTGAACACTGAAGCTTTCTTT.

In this sample, this clonotype turned up many times. V and J are TRBV7-2 and TRBJ2-2; D may be TRBD1 (5 bases). Germline CDR1 and CDR2: SGHTA and FQGNSA. This CDR3 region has 13 residues. V was clipped by 2 bases and J by 6 bases, with 7 bases between them. CDR3 sequence: CASSLLGAGELFF. CDR3 nucleotides: TGTGCCAGCAGCTTATTAGGGGCCGGGGAGCTGTTTTTT.

The rearrangement links TRBV5-1 to TRBJ1-1, with D tentatively TRBD1 (6 bases). The CDR3 length is 14 residues. V was cut by 4 bases and J by 5 bases, with 15 bases left in between. Germline V gene sequence: CDR1 SGHRS, CDR2 YFSETQ. CDR3 in DNA: TGCGCCAGCAGCCCAAGGACAGTGACGACTGAAGCTTTCTTT. It specifies CASSPRTVTTEAFF.

This rearrangement joins TRBV6-2 or TRBV6-3 to TRBJ2-3, with 7 bases lining up with TRBD2. The CDR3 has 15 amino acids. Germline values: CDR1 MNHEY, CDR2 SVGEGT. The junction had 6 bases not matched to a gene; V was cut back by 4 bases and J by 2 bases. This CDR3 reads CASSSPAGLTDTQYF. The CDR3 DNA follows: TGTGCCAGCAGTTCCCCAGCGGGGCTCACAGATACGCAGTATTTT.

This clonotype was found many times. V is TRBV4-1 and J is TRBJ1-2, with 8 bases matching TRBD1. The CDR3 covers 15 residues. V trimming: 5 bases; J trimming: 6 bases; junction bases outside the gene matches: 11. The germline V gene has CDR1 MGHRA and CDR2 YSYEKL. CDR3 nucleotides: TGCGCCAGCAGCGATACAGGGGGGGTGGTAAATGGCTACACCTTC. Translating gives CASSDTGGVVNGYTF.